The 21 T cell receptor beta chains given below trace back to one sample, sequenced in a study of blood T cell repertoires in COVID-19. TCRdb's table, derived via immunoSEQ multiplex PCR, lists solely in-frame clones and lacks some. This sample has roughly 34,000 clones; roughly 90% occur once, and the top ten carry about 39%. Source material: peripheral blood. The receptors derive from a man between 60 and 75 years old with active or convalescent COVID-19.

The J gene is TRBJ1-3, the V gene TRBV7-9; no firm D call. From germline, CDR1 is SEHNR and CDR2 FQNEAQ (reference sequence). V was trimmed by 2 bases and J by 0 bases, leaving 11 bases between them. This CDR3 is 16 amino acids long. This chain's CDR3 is CASSLQTLSSGNTIYF. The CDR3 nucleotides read TGTGCCAGCAGCTTACAGACTCTAAGCTCTGGAAACACCATATATTTT.

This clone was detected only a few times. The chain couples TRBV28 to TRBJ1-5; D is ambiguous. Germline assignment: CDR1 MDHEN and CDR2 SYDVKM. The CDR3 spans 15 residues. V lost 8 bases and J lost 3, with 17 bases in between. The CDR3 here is CASESSEANNQPQHF. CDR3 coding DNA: TGTGCCAGCGAGAGTTCCGAGGCGAACAATCAGCCCCAGCATTTT.

CDR3 protein: CASSINFGVEQFF. CDR3 coding DNA: TGTGCCAGTAGTATAAATTTCGGGGTGGAGCAGTTCTTC. The chain carries TRBV19 and TRBJ2-1, with D possibly being TRBD2 (5 bases). This CDR3 is built from 13 residues. Germline CDR1 is LNHDA and CDR2 is SQIVND (reference sequence). V was clipped by 2 bases and J by 10 bases, with 12 bases between them.

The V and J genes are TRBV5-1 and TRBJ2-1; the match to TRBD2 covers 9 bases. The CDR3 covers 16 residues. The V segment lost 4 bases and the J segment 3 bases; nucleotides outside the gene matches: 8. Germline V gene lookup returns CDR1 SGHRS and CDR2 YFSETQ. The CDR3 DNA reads TGCGCCAGCAGCGCTGATCCTAGCGGGGTCTACAATGAGCAGTTCTTC. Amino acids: CASSADPSGVYNEQFF.

The CDR3: CASSLVGQPQHF. CDR3 sequence (DNA): TGTGCCAGCAGCTTGGTCGGTCAGCCCCAGCATTTT. The gene calls are TRBV5-4 and TRBJ1-5, with unresolved D. The germline gives CDR1 SGHNT, CDR2 YYREEE (reference sequence). The V gene lost 0 bases and the J gene lost 6 bases, with 4 bases spanning the gap. CDR3 length: 12 amino acids. Complete variable domain (other parts from reference TRBV5-4 and TRBJ1-5): ETGVTQSPTHLIKTRGQQVTLRCSSQSGHNTVSWYQQALGQGPQFIFQYYREEENGRGNFPPRFSGLQFPNYSSELNVNALELDDSALYLCASSLVGQPQHFGDGTRLSIL.

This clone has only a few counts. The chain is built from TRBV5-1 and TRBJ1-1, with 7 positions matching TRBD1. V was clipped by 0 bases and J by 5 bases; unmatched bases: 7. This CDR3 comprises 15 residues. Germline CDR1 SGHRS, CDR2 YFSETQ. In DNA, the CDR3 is TGCGCCAGCAGCTTGGACAGGGGACAATGGACTGAAGCTTTCTTT. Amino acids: CASSLDRGQWTEAFF. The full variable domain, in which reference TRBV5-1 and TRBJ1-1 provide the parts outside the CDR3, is KAGVTQTPRYLIKTRGQQVTLSCSPISGHRSVSWYQQTPGQGLQFLFEYFSETQRNKGNFPGRFSGRQFSNSRSEMNVSTLELGDSALYLCASSLDRGQWTEAFFGQGTRLTVV.

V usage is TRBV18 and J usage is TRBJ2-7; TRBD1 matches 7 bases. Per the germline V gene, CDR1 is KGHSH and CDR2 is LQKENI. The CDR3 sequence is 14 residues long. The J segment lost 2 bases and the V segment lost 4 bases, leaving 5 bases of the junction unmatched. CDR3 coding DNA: TGTGCCAGCTCACAGGGACAGACCACCTACGAGCAGTACTTC. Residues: CASSQGQTTYEQYF.

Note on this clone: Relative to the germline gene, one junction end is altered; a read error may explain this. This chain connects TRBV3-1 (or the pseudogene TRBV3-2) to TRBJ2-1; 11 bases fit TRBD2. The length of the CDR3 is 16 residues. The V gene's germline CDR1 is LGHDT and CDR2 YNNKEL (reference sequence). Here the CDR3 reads CASNQGFTSGGNEQFF. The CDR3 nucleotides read TGTGCCAGCAACCAAGGCTTTACTAGCGGGGGCAATGAGCAGTTCTTC.

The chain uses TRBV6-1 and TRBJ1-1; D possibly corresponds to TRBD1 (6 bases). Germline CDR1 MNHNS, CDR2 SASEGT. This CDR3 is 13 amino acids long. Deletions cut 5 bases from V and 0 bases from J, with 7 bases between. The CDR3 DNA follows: TGTGCCAGCAGTAGGACAGTGAACACTGAAGCTTTCTTT. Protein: CASSRTVNTEAFF.

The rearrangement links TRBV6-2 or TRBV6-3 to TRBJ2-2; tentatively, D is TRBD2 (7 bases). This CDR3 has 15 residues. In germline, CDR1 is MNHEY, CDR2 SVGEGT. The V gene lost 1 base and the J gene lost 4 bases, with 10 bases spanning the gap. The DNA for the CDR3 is TGTGCCAGCAGTTACTACAGGGAGGGCACCGGGGAGCTGTTTTTT. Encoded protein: CASSYYREGTGELFF.

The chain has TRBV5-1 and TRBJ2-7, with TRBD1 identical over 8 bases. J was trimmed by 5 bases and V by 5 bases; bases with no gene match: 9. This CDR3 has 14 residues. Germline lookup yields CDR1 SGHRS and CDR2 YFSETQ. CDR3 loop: CASSIRTGNDEQYF. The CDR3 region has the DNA TGCGCCAGCAGTATTCGGACAGGGAATGACGAGCAGTACTTC.

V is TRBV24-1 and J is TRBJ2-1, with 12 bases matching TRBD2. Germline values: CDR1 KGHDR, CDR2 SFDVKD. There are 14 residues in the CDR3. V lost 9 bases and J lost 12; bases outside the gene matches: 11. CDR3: CATSLAGGTQGQFF. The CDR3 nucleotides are TGTGCCACCTCGCTAGCGGGGGGGACTCAAGGGCAGTTCTTC.

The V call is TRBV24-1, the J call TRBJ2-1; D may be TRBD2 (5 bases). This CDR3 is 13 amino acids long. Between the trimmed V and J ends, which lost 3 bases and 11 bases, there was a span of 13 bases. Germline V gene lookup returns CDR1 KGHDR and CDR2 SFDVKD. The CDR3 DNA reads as TGTGCCACCAGTGATCGCGGGCGGAAACAGCAGTTCTTC. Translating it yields CATSDRGRKQQFF.

The CDR3 loop is CASSLAGRVGEAFF. CDR3 in DNA: TGTGCCAGCAGCTTAGCGGGCAGGGTGGGGGAAGCTTTCTTT. The J gene is TRBJ1-1, the V gene TRBV7-9, with D tentatively TRBD1 (5 bases). The germline CDR1 and CDR2 sequences are SEHNR and FQNEAQ (reference sequence). V was trimmed by 0 bases and J by 8 bases, leaving 13 bases between them. This CDR3 has 14 residues.

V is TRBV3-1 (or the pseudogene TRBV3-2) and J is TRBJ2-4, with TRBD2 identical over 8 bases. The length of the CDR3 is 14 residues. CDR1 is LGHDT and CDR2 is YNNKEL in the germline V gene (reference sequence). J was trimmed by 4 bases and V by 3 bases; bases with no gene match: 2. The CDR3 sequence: CASSQREAKNIQYF. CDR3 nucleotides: TGTGCCAGCAGCCAGCGGGAGGCAAAAAACATTCAGTACTTC.

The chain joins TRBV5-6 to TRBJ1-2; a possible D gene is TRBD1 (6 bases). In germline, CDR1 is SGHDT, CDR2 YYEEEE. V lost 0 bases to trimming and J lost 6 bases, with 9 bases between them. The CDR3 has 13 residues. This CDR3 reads CASSLEQGDGYTF. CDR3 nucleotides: TGTGCCAGCAGCTTGGAACAGGGAGATGGCTACACCTTC.

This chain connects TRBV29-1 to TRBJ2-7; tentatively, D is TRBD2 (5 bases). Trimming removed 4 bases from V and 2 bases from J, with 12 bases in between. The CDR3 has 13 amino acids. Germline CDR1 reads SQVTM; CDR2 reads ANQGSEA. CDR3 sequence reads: CSVVLVGAYEQYF. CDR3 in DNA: TGCAGCGTTGTGTTGGTGGGAGCCTACGAGCAGTACTTC.

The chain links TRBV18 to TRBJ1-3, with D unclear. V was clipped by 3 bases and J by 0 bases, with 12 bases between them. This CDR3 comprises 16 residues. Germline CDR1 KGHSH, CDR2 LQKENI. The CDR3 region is CASSPPRGSSGNTIYF. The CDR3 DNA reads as TGTGCCAGCTCACCTCCGCGTGGTAGCTCTGGAAACACCATATATTTT.

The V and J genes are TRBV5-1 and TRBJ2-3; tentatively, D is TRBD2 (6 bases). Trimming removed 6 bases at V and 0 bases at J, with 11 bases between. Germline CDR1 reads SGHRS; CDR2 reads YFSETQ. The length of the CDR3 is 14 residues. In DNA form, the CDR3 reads TGCGCCAGCACCCAAGCGGGTAGCACAGATACGCAGTATTTT. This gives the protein CASTQAGSTDTQYF.

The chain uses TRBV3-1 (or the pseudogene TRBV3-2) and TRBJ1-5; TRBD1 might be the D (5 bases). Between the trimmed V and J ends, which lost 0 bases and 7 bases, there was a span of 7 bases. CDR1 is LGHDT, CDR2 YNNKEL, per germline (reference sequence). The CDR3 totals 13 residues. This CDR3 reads CASSQDRVQPQHF. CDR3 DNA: TGTGCCAGCAGCCAAGACAGGGTACAGCCCCAGCATTTT.

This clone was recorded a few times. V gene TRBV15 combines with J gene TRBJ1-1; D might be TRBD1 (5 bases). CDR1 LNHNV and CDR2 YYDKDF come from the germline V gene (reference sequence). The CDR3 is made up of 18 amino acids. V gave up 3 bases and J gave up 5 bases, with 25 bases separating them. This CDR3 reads CATSRRRVEEGKRTEAFF. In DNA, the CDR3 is TGTGCCACCAGCAGGAGACGAGTGGAGGAGGGGAAAAGGACTGAAGCTTTCTTT.